This T cell receptor (beta chain) was documented in a study of cytomegalovirus exposure and HLA in healthy donors. PCR involved 60 Vbeta and 13 Jbeta primers. Here immunoSEQ multiplex PCR was the method, and the copy in TCRdb shows in-frame clones only, minus some. The repertoire holds under 110,000 clones, with 75% as singletons. The receptor was derived from a man between 35 and 55 years old in good health and CMV-seronegative. The specimen sequenced was PBMCs.

CDR3 nucleotide sequence: TGTGCCAGCAGTGAAGACAGGAACACTGAAGCTTTCTTT. Translation gives CASSEDRNTEAFF. This chain joins TRBV2 and TRBJ1-1; unclear D gene. Trimming took off 1 base at V and 1 base at J, with 4 bases between the two ends. Per germline, CDR1 SNHLY and CDR2 FYNNEI. The CDR3 sequence is 13 residues long.